This T cell receptor (beta chain) stems from a study of CD8+CD57+ T cells in acquired aplastic anemia. Study in general: Sorted CD4+ and CD8+ cells yielded DNA averaging approximately 3.4 ug. An average of about 9.8 million reads for CD4+ cells was obtained from healthy donors.

Points from the study as a whole: Shared by patients and controls, twenty-nine CD8+ CDR3s were abundant in patients. Patients and controls were not found to differ significantly in CD8+ Simpson's diversity.

The TCR beta profiling, which covered VDJ combination and CDR3 sequence, was carried out using genomic DNA as the template. TCRdb used MiXCR to reprocess the reads, holding one entry per CDR3 protein. The data contain 95,000 to 120,000 distinct CDR3 sequences, 51% of them seen just once; the ten biggest clones take up under 35%. This clonotype has a handful of counts. Its antigen remains unknown. A much bigger clone sits one base away, suggesting this may be a read error. The sample was sorted CD4+, CD8+, or CD8+CD57+ T cells (not recorded which) from PBMCs. This clonotype originated in a human donor in good health, serving as a control.

The CDR3: CARSQSQGRTEAFF. The DNA for the CDR3 is TGCGCCCGCAGCCAATCCCAGGGCCGGACTGAAGCTTTCTTT. The V call is TRBV4-3, the J call TRBJ1-1, with D possibly TRBD1 on 5 matching bases. Germline CDR1 LGHNA, CDR2 YSLEER. The CDR3 is 14 residues long.